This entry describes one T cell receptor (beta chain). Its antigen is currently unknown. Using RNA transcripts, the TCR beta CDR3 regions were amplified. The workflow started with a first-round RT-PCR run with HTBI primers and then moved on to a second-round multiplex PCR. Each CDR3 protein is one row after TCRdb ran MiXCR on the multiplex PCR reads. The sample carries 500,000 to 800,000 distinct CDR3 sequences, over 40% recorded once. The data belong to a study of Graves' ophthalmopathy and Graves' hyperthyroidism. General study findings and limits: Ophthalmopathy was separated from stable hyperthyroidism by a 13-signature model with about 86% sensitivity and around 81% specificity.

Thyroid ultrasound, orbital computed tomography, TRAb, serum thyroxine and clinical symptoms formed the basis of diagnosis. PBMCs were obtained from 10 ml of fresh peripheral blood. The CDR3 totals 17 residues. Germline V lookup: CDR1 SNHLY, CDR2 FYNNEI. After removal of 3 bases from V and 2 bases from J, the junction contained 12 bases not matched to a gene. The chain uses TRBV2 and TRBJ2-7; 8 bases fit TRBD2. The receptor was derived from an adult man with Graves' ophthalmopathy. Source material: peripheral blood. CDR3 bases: TGTGCCAGCAGTGAGGTACTAGCGGCCCTTACGACCTACGAGCAGTACTTC. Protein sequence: CASSEVLAALTTYEQYF. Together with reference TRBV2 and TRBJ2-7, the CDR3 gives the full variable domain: EPEVTQTPSHQVTQMGQEVILRCVPISNHLYFYWYRQILGQKVEFLVSFYNNEISEKSEIFDDQFSVERPDGSNFTLKIRSTKLEDSAMYFCASSEVLAALTTYEQYFGPGTRLTVT.